The T cell receptor (beta chain) described here comes from a study of T cell clones after liver transplantation. TCRdb keeps only in-frame clones here, not all; method: immunoSEQ multiplex PCR. The sample includes tens of thousands of clones, under 95% of them seen just once. The CDR3 is 13 amino acids. Germline lookup yields CDR1 SEHNR and CDR2 FQNEAQ (reference sequence). The V gene lost 0 bases and the J gene lost 3 bases, with 5 bases spanning the gap. The rearrangement uses TRBV7-9 and TRBJ1-2; D unclear. The sample consisted of CD4+ T cells from blood, taken before liver transplant. This receptor was obtained from a human donor who received a liver transplant. The CDR3: CASSLALHYGYTF. CDR3 bases: TGTGCCAGCAGCTTAGCCCTGCACTATGGCTACACCTTC.